The 29 T cell receptor beta chains below were found in one sample sequenced in a study of shared clonotypes between healthy human individuals. TCRdb's table, derived via immunoSEQ multiplex PCR, lists solely in-frame clones and lacks some. The sample comprises 500,000 or so clones, approximately 94% of which are singletons, and 0.05% to 0.07% rests with the top ten. Source material: naive CD4+ T cells sorted from blood. Described subset: CD45RA+ positively selected. Receptors were obtained from a woman aged 25 to 39 in good health.

This sequence joins TRBV18 and TRBJ2-5; 8 bases line up with TRBD1. V shed 1 base, J shed 4 bases, and the junction held 5 bases outside the gene matches. The CDR3 loop spans 15 amino acids. Germline V lookup: CDR1 KGHSH, CDR2 LQKENI. The CDR3 DNA follows: TGTGCCAGCTCACCACGCACAGGGGGAGGAGAGACCCAGTACTTC. Its translation is CASSPRTGGGETQYF.

The J gene is TRBJ1-5, the V gene TRBV19, with D perhaps TRBD1 (6 bases). Germline CDR1 and CDR2: LNHDA and SQIVND (reference sequence). The V end was cut by 5 bases, the J end by 4 bases, with 15 bases between. The CDR3 extends over 15 amino acids. This chain's CDR3 is CASSLRGQGNQPQHF. The CDR3 nucleotides read TGTGCCAGTAGTCTTCGGGGGCAGGGGAATCAGCCCCAGCATTTT.

The chain couples TRBV15 to TRBJ2-7, with 9 bases matching TRBD1. V lost 3 bases and J lost 2; bases outside the gene matches: 2. The CDR3 is 14 residues long. Germline-derived CDR1 and CDR2 are LNHNV and YYDKDF (reference sequence). The CDR3 loop is CATSRRDRAYEQYF. CDR3 DNA sequence: TGTGCCACCAGCAGGCGGGACAGGGCCTACGAGCAGTACTTC.

The chain has TRBV9 and TRBJ2-2, with 14 bases identical to TRBD2. V lost 3 bases, J lost 5 bases, and 6 bases stayed unmatched. This CDR3 is built from 17 residues. Germline V gene data show CDR1 as SGDLS and CDR2 as YYNGEE. The CDR3: CASSGGLAGVRTGELFF. CDR3 DNA sequence: TGTGCCAGCAGCGGGGGACTAGCGGGAGTGCGGACCGGGGAGCTGTTTTTT.

V and J are TRBV5-1 and TRBJ1-1, with D tentatively TRBD1 (6 bases). CDR1 is SGHRS, CDR2 YFSETQ, per germline. CDR3 size: 14 residues. The ends were cut back, 4 bases at V and 1 base at J, with 11 bases in the middle. The chain's CDR3 is CASSQGTANTEAFF. The CDR3 DNA sequence: TGCGCCAGCAGCCAGGGGACCGCGAACACTGAAGCTTTCTTT.

The CDR3 nucleotides read TGTGCCAGCTCACCCCGGGAGGGAATCCAGTACTTC. As protein: CASSPREGIQYF. The chain employs TRBV18 and TRBJ2-5; 8 nucleotides align to TRBD2. The trim removed 3 bases at V and 10 bases at J, leaving 4 bases unmatched. This CDR3 has 12 residues. CDR1 is KGHSH, CDR2 LQKENI, per germline.

The chain combines TRBV6-4 with TRBJ2-3; D is ambiguous. Germline V gene sequence: CDR1 MRHNA, CDR2 SNTAGT. V gave up 5 bases and J gave up 4 bases, with 10 bases separating them. The CDR3 is 13 amino acids. Here the CDR3 reads CASSTGGADTQYF. Here the CDR3 DNA reads TGTGCCAGCAGTACGGGTGGAGCAGATACGCAGTATTTT.

The genes are TRBV28 and TRBJ2-3, with 7 positions matching TRBD2. This CDR3 is 16 amino acids long. Germline assignment: CDR1 MDHEN and CDR2 SYDVKM. J was trimmed by 1 base and V by 2 bases; bases with no gene match: 6. The CDR3 loop reads CASSLRGAGRTDTQYF. For the CDR3, the DNA is TGTGCCAGCAGTTTACGGGGAGCGGGACGCACAGATACGCAGTATTTT.

V gene TRBV5-6 combines with J gene TRBJ2-7, with 8 bases lining up with TRBD1. The CDR3 spans 13 residues. Trimming cost V 6 bases and J 5 bases; bases outside gene matches: 7. CDR1 and CDR2 from the germline V gene are SGHDT and YYEEEE. The CDR3 DNA is TGTGCCAGCAACGACAGGGGATCCGACGAGCAGTACTTC. Translated, it gives CASNDRGSDEQYF. Filled out from reference TRBV5-6 and TRBJ2-7, the complete variable domain reads DAGVTQSPTHLIKTRGQQVTLRCSPKSGHDTVSWYQQALGQGPQFIFQYYEEEERQRGNFPDRFSGHQFPNYSSELNVNALLLGDSALYLCASNDRGSDEQYFGPGTRLTVT.

The genes are TRBV18 and TRBJ1-1; D is perhaps TRBD1 (5 bases). This CDR3 contains 14 residues. V was shortened by 2 bases and J by 5 bases, with 12 bases between the two germline ends. CDR1 is KGHSH and CDR2 is LQKENI in the germline V gene. The CDR3 is CASSPLGDSTEAFF. In DNA form, the CDR3 reads TGTGCCAGCTCACCATTGGGGGATAGTACTGAAGCTTTCTTT. The whole variable domain, filled in from reference TRBV18 and TRBJ1-1, reads NAGVMQNPRHLVRRRGQEARLRCSPMKGHSHVYWYRQLPEEGLKFMVYLQKENIIDESGMPKERFSAEFPKEGPSILRIQQVVRGDSAAYFCASSPLGDSTEAFFGQGTRLTVV.

The chain links TRBV18 to TRBJ2-4; D gene unclear. CDR1 KGHSH and CDR2 LQKENI come from the germline V gene. CDR3 length: 13 residues. With 2 bases removed from V and 3 bases from J, the gap between germline ends came to 5 bases. The CDR3 spells CASSPESKNIQYF. CDR3 nucleotides: TGTGCCAGCTCACCAGAGAGCAAAAACATTCAGTACTTC.

CDR3 protein: CASSLGRESYNEQFF. As DNA, the CDR3 is TGTGCCAGCAGCTTAGGTCGGGAGTCCTACAATGAGCAGTTCTTC. The V gene is TRBV7-3, the J gene TRBJ2-1; possible D gene TRBD2, 6 bases. This CDR3 is built from 15 residues. Looked up from germline, CDR1 is SGHTA and CDR2 is FQGTGA. Trimming left V 2 bases short and J 1 base short, with 9 bases between. The full variable domain, completed using reference TRBV7-3 and TRBJ2-1, is GAGVSQTPSNKVTEKGKYVELRCDPISGHTALYWYRQSLGQGPEFLIYFQGTGAADDSGLPNDRFFAVRPEGSVSTLKIQRTERGDSAVYLCASSLGRESYNEQFFGPGTRLTVL.

The sample holds a few counts of this clone. The chain joins TRBV5-5 to TRBJ2-7; 12 bases are a match to TRBD2. The CDR3 spans 14 residues. Germline V lookup: CDR1 SGHKS, CDR2 YYEKEE (reference sequence). Germline trimming cut 5 bases from V and 6 bases from J; bases unmatched to any gene: 6. The CDR3 region is CASRSTSGRREQYF. CDR3 in DNA: TGTGCCAGCAGGTCCACTAGCGGGAGGCGCGAGCAGTACTTC.

Only one count was recorded for this clone. The V gene is TRBV5-1, the J gene TRBJ2-5; unclear D gene. V lost 1 base and J lost 5, with 9 bases in between. The CDR3 is 13 residues long. Looked up from germline, CDR1 is SGHRS and CDR2 is YFSETQ. In nucleotides, the CDR3 is TGCGCCAGCAGCTTGATGGCGAAGGAGACCCAGTACTTC. It codes for CASSLMAKETQYF. The whole variable domain, remainder taken from reference TRBV5-1 and TRBJ2-5, is KAGVTQTPRYLIKTRGQQVTLSCSPISGHRSVSWYQQTPGQGLQFLFEYFSETQRNKGNFPGRFSGRQFSNSRSEMNVSTLELGDSALYLCASSLMAKETQYFGPGTRLLVL.

This chain uses TRBV25-1 with TRBJ1-2; D is unresolved. Looked up from germline, CDR1 is MGHDK and CDR2 is SYGVNS. The CDR3 consists of 15 residues. The V gene lost 4 bases and the J gene lost 6 bases, with 18 bases spanning the gap. The CDR3 spells CASSASQRPPDGYTF. CDR3 bases: TGTGCCAGCAGTGCCTCCCAGAGGCCCCCGGATGGCTACACCTTC.

The chain recombines TRBV27 with TRBJ2-7; 10 nucleotides line up with TRBD2. Germline V gene lookup returns CDR1 MNHEY and CDR2 SMNVEV (reference sequence). This CDR3 has 14 amino acids. V lost 4 bases and J lost 4; bases outside the gene matches: 4. DNA of the CDR3: TGTGCCAGCAGTTCGCTAGCGGGAGTGTACGAGCAGTACTTC. It specifies CASSSLAGVYEQYF.

V usage is TRBV29-1 and J usage is TRBJ2-1; D gene ambiguous. Germline CDR1 SQVTM, CDR2 ANQGSEA. The germline V and J ends were trimmed by 0 bases and 10 bases, with 13 bases remaining between them. This CDR3 contains 13 residues. The CDR3 sequence: CSVEDRAPYEQFF. CDR3 bases: TGCAGCGTTGAAGATCGGGCCCCTTACGAGCAGTTCTTC.

This clone occurred once. The chain uses TRBV6-1 and TRBJ2-6, with unresolved D. V was cut by 1 base and J by 0 bases, with 13 bases left in between. The CDR3 loop spans 18 amino acids. The germline CDR1 and CDR2 sequences are MNHNS and SASEGT. In DNA, the CDR3 is TGTGCCAGCAGTGAAGATTCTTGGCACCCCTCTGGGGCCAACGTCCTGACTTTC. This sequence encodes CASSEDSWHPSGANVLTF.

J is TRBJ1-5 and V is TRBV18; D gene ambiguous. There are 13 residues in the CDR3. Germline loops: CDR1 KGHSH, CDR2 LQKENI. Between the trimmed V and J ends, which lost 3 bases and 6 bases, there was a span of 9 bases. The CDR3 DNA follows: TGTGCCAGCTCACCCCGTAACGGTCAGCCCCAGCATTTT. It encodes CASSPRNGQPQHF.

The genes are TRBV18 and TRBJ2-1; D might be TRBD2 (5 bases). CDR3 length: 15 amino acids. Looked up from germline, CDR1 is KGHSH and CDR2 is LQKENI. Trimming took 0 bases from V and 0 from J, leaving 6 bases between them. CDR3 protein: CASSPPGSSYNEQFF. The DNA for the CDR3 is TGTGCCAGCTCACCACCGGGGAGCTCCTACAATGAGCAGTTCTTC.

The chain joins TRBV7-9 to TRBJ2-7; TRBD1 matches 7 bases. With 5 bases clipped from V and 3 bases from J, the junction kept 4 bases outside the gene matches. The CDR3 consists of 13 residues. Per the germline V gene, CDR1 is SEHNR and CDR2 is FQNEAQ (reference sequence). DNA for the CDR3: TGTGCCAGCAGCCGACAGGGTATCTACGAGCAGTACTTC. Amino acids: CASSRQGIYEQYF.

The genes are TRBV4-1 and TRBJ1-2, with TRBD1 as a possible D gene (6 bases). The CDR3 is made up of 14 amino acids. Trimming stripped 4 bases from V and 4 bases from J, with 13 bases between. Germline loops: CDR1 MGHRA, CDR2 YSYEKL. The CDR3 DNA reads as TGCGCCAGCAGCCCAGACTGGACAGCCTATGGCTACACCTTC. Protein: CASSPDWTAYGYTF.

The V gene is TRBV10-2, the J gene TRBJ2-7, with 7 bases fitting TRBD2. Germline V gene lookup returns CDR1 WSHSY and CDR2 SAAADI. V trimming: 9 bases; J trimming: 0 bases; junction bases outside the gene matches: 8. CDR3 length: 14 amino acids. The CDR3 protein is CASTRLADSYEQYF. In nucleotides, the CDR3 is TGCGCCAGTACCCGACTAGCCGACTCCTACGAGCAGTACTTC.

This clone was seen just once. DNA of the CDR3: TGTGCCAGCAGCGTAATTAGTGGCGTGTACGATACGCAGTATTTT. Protein: CASSVISGVYDTQYF. The chain carries TRBV9 and TRBJ2-3, with unresolved D. The CDR3 consists of 15 residues. Germline-derived CDR1 and CDR2 are SGDLS and YYNGEE. Trimming took 1 base from V and 6 from J, leaving 15 bases between them. Complete variable domain (other parts from reference TRBV9 and TRBJ2-3): DSGVTQTPKHLITATGQRVTLRCSPRSGDLSVYWYQQSLDQGLQFLIQYYNGEERAKGNILERFSAQQFPDLHSELNLSSLELGDSALYFCASSVISGVYDTQYFGPGTRLTVL.

The chain carries TRBV19 and TRBJ2-3, with 12 bases aligning to TRBD2. CDR3 length: 15 amino acids. V lost 8 bases, J lost 4 bases, and 7 bases stayed unmatched. Germline V gene sequence: CDR1 LNHDA, CDR2 SQIVND (reference sequence). CDR3 loop: CASSRLAGVADTQYF. CDR3 sequence (DNA): TGTGCCAGTTCACGACTAGCGGGAGTAGCAGATACGCAGTATTTT.

The chain has TRBV7-9 and TRBJ2-5, with 9 bases fitting TRBD2. The V gene's germline CDR1 is SEHNR and CDR2 FQNEAQ (reference sequence). This CDR3 is 14 amino acids long. V gave up 1 base and J gave up 4 bases; unmatched junction bases: 1. This CDR3 reads CASSLETSGETQYF. For the CDR3, the DNA is TGTGCCAGCAGCTTAGAGACTAGCGGAGAGACCCAGTACTTC.

The CDR3 loop is CASSLRDGGLGNEQFF. CDR3 nucleotide sequence: TGTGCCAGCAGCTTAAGGGATGGAGGGTTGGGGAATGAGCAGTTCTTC. This chain uses TRBV7-3 with TRBJ2-1, with D possibly matching TRBD2 (6 bases). V was clipped by 1 base and J by 7 bases, with 17 bases between them. This CDR3 region has 16 residues. Germline V gene sequence: CDR1 SGHTA, CDR2 FQGTGA.

The sample holds a few counts of this clone. V usage is TRBV28 and J usage is TRBJ1-5; 7 nucleotides agree with TRBD1. The CDR3 covers 15 residues. J was trimmed by 4 bases and V by 4 bases; bases with no gene match: 7. Germline-derived CDR1 and CDR2 are MDHEN and SYDVKM. CDR3 region: CASSSPHRGNQPQHF. DNA of the CDR3: TGTGCCAGCAGTTCCCCCCACAGGGGAAATCAGCCCCAGCATTTT.

This chain joins TRBV30 and TRBJ1-6, with TRBD1 matching 7 bases. CDR1 and CDR2 from the germline V gene are GTSNPN and SVGIG (reference sequence). The V segment lost 3 bases and the J segment 7 bases; nucleotides outside the gene matches: 12. The CDR3 has 16 residues. The CDR3 protein is CAWSPDRWGRNSPLHF. In nucleotides, the CDR3 is TGTGCCTGGAGCCCGGACAGGTGGGGTCGGAATTCACCCCTCCACTTT.